The TCR beta chain described here comes from a study of vaccination and CD4 T cells after COVID-19. Treatment described: approximately nine-day PBMC culture with coronavirus spike peptide pools or control peptides (ViraFEST assay). This clonotype was detected only a few times. The antigen is undetermined. The V end lost 2 bases, the J end lost 2 bases, and 8 bases lay between the germline ends. Germline CDR1 reads MNHNS; CDR2 reads SASEGT. The CDR3 covers 14 residues. Once obtained from cultured CD4+ T cells, the DNA was sequenced using the Oncomine TCR Beta short-read assay. MiXCR, run by TCRdb on the PCR reads, gives a single entry per CDR3 protein. This sample has roughly 3,000 distinct CDR3 sequences, with 30% to 35% found just once.

This chain joins TRBV6-1 and TRBJ2-3; unclear D gene. This specimen was CD4+ T cells from blood, cultured in vitro, taken after SARS-CoV-2 vaccination. The clonotype was recovered from a human donor who had recovered from COVID-19. The CDR3 loop reads CASSEMVLTDTQYF. The CDR3 coding sequence is TGTGCCAGCAGTGAAATGGTCCTCACAGATACGCAGTATTTT.